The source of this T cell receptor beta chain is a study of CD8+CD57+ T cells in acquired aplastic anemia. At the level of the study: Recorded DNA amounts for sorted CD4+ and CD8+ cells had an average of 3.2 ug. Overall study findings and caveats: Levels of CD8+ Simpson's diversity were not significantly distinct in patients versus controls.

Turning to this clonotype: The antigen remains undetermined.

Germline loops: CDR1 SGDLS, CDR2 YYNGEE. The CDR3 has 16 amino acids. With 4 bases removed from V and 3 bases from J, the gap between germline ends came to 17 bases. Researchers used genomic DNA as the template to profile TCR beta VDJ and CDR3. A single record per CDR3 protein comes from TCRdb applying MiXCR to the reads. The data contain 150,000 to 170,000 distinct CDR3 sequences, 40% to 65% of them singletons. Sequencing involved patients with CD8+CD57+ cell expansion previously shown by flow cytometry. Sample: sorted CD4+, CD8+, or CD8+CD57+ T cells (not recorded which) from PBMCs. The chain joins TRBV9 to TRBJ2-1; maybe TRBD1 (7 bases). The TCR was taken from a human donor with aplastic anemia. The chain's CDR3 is CASSQTTGTGYNEQFF. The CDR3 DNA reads TGTGCCAGCAGCCAAACGACAGGGACTGGCTACAATGAGCAGTTCTTC.